The next 9 T cell receptor beta chains were all read from a single sample in a study of cytomegalovirus exposure and HLA in healthy donors. PCR primers comprised 60 Vbeta and 13 Jbeta primers. Produced via immunoSEQ multiplex PCR; TCRdb's table is partial and in-frame only. The sample lists 95,000 to 150,000 clones; roughly 85% were seen once. The sample was PBMCs. The receptors stem from a young man in good health and CMV-seropositive.

The chain carries TRBV7-8 and TRBJ1-1, with unresolved D. Germline values: CDR1 SGHVS, CDR2 FQNEAQ. CDR3 size: 12 residues. With 7 bases removed from V and 1 base from J, the gap between germline ends came to 7 bases. The CDR3 loop is CASINRNTEAFF. The CDR3 DNA sequence: TGTGCCAGCATCAACAGGAACACTGAAGCTTTCTTT.

The CDR3 here is CASRGGGLDTGELFF. The CDR3, as DNA: TGTGCCAGCCGAGGTGGTGGCTTGGACACCGGGGAGCTGTTTTTT. The rearrangement joins TRBV27 to TRBJ2-2; D is ambiguous. V lost 8 bases and J lost 3, with 16 bases in between. CDR1 and CDR2 from the germline V gene are MNHEY and SMNVEV (reference sequence). This CDR3 is built from 15 residues.

This clone occurred once. At one end the junction does not follow the germline gene, possibly because of a read error. V is TRBV7-9 and J is TRBJ2-7, with D maybe TRBD2 (5 bases). The CDR3 is 13 residues long. Germline loops: CDR1 SEHNR, CDR2 FQNEAQ (reference sequence). The CDR3 DNA is TGTTCCAGCGGAGCGGCAGGACCCTACGAGCAGTACTTC. Residues: CSSGAAGPYEQYF. Full variable domain (missing parts from reference TRBV7-9 and TRBJ2-7): DTGVSQNPRHKITKRGQNVTFRCDPISEHNRLYWYRQTLGQGPEFLTYFQNEAQLEKSRLLSDRFSAERPKGSFSTLEIQRTEQGDSAMYLCSSGAAGPYEQYFGPGTRLTVT.

The rearrangement joins TRBV6-1 to TRBJ1-1, with D possibly matching TRBD1 (6 bases). This CDR3 contains 13 residues. The germline V gene encodes CDR1 MNHNS and CDR2 SASEGT. The V end lost 7 bases, the J end lost 3 bases, and 12 bases lay between the germline ends. The chain's CDR3 is CASTAQGYTEAFF. The CDR3 bases are TGTGCCAGCACTGCACAGGGCTACACTGAAGCTTTCTTT.

The rearrangement joins TRBV6-1 to TRBJ1-2; 8 bases are a match to TRBD1. CDR1 MNHNS and CDR2 SASEGT come from the germline V gene. This CDR3 spans 14 amino acids. The junction had 8 bases not matched to a gene; V was cut back by 5 bases and J by 6 bases. The CDR3 sequence is CASSLLGQANGYTF. CDR3 DNA: TGTGCCAGCAGTTTGCTGGGACAGGCGAATGGCTACACCTTC.

The V and J genes are TRBV4-1 and TRBJ2-3, with 10 bases lining up with TRBD1. Trimming at V came to 3 bases and at J to 2 bases, leaving 2 bases not matched to a gene. CDR1 and CDR2 from the germline V gene are MGHRA and YSYEKL. The CDR3 has 15 amino acids. CDR3 sequence: CASSQGQGNTDTQYF. DNA of the CDR3: TGCGCCAGCAGCCAGGGACAGGGGAACACAGATACGCAGTATTTT.

The CDR3 DNA is TGTGCCACTCGTCCTACAGACTATGGCTACACCTTC. Encoded protein: CATRPTDYGYTF. This rearrangement joins TRBV10-3 to TRBJ1-2; D is unresolved. V was cut by 10 bases and J by 3 bases, with 12 bases left in between. The germline CDR1 and CDR2 sequences are ENHRY and SYGVKD. This CDR3 region has 12 residues.

This sequence joins TRBV9 and TRBJ1-1; 8 bases line up with TRBD1. Looked up from germline, CDR1 is SGDLS and CDR2 is YYNGEE. The CDR3 runs 16 residues. Trimming removed 3 bases from V and 2 bases from J; junction bases left unmatched: 9. In DNA form, the CDR3 reads TGTGCCAGCAGCGGAGACAGGGGAGGAAGAAACACTGAAGCTTTCTTT. Amino acids: CASSGDRGGRNTEAFF.

The J gene is TRBJ1-2, the V gene TRBV19; TRBD1 matches at 9 bases. CDR1 is LNHDA and CDR2 is SQIVND in the germline V gene (reference sequence). V lost 5 bases, J lost 3 bases, and 4 bases stayed unmatched. This CDR3 spans 14 amino acids. CDR3 region: CASSPGTGYYGYTF. CDR3 DNA sequence: TGTGCCAGTAGTCCCGGGACAGGGTACTATGGCTACACCTTC.